Each of the 2 T cell receptor beta chains below was sequenced from the same sample in a study of beta chain features in type 1 diabetes. Reverse transcribing all isolated RNA meant expressed TCRB transcripts were sequenced. The table came from immunoSEQ multiplex PCR; TCRdb's copy has only in-frame clones and leaves some out. The sample lists about 620,000 clones; 15% to 17% were seen once. Material for sequencing was naive CD4+ T cells from blood. Receptors were obtained from a man aged 18 to 29 in good health.

The chain recombines TRBV6-4 with TRBJ2-1; TRBD2 is a possible D gene (5 bases). The germline V gene encodes CDR1 MRHNA and CDR2 SNTAGT. The V end lost 4 bases, the J end lost 6 bases, and 10 bases lay between the germline ends. The CDR3 length is 13 residues. CDR3 DNA sequence: TGTGCCAGCAGTGGAGGGTTCAGCAATGAGCAGTTCTTC. It specifies CASSGGFSNEQFF.

This clone was seen a few times. This chain uses TRBV5-1 with TRBJ2-7; D not certain. V was pared by 0 bases and J by 1 base, with 8 bases between. The germline V gene has CDR1 SGHRS and CDR2 YFSETQ. The CDR3 is 14 amino acids. The CDR3 bases are TGCGCCAGCAGCTTGGTGGTCAGGTCCTACGAGCAGTACTTC. Translated: CASSLVVRSYEQYF.